The 17 T cell receptor beta chains below were found in one sample sequenced in a study of blood T cells in healthy people across ages. Alongside a J-beta primer mix, a sample-barcoded 5' primer served in a second PCR lasting about 6 to 11 cycles. TCRdb processed the 5' RACE reads anew with MiXCR; each CDR3 protein has one entry. The sample shows around 900,000 distinct CDR3 sequences, about 53% of them seen only once. The material sequenced was blood. The receptor set was obtained from a woman aged 60-75 years in good health.

In its sample, this clonotype was seen a few times. CDR3 residues: CASSSTPDRVGYEQYF. CDR3 nucleotides: TGTGCCAGCAGCTCCACCCCGGACAGGGTAGGGTACGAGCAGTACTTC. The V gene is TRBV5-5, the J gene TRBJ2-7, with 8 nucleotides matching TRBD1. The CDR3 extends over 16 amino acids. V lost 3 bases to trimming and J lost 4 bases; unmatched junction nucleotides: 12. Germline CDR1 reads SGHKS; CDR2 reads YYEKEE (reference sequence).

V is TRBV5-1 and J is TRBJ2-1, with TRBD2 matching 10 bases. Germline V gives CDR1 SGHRS, CDR2 YFSETQ. This CDR3 contains 20 residues. The V and J ends lost 1 base and 8 bases, in that order; junction bases with no gene match: 21. The CDR3 DNA sequence: TGCGCCAGCAGCTTGAACGGAGGGTCGCGGGCTAGCGGGAGATGGGATGAGCAGTTCTTC. Protein sequence: CASSLNGGSRASGRWDEQFF.

This clonotype occurred a few times. The V and J genes are TRBV5-4 and TRBJ2-1; 7 bases match TRBD2. The V gene's germline CDR1 is SGHNT and CDR2 YYREEE (reference sequence). This CDR3 contains 14 residues. J lost 6 bases, V lost 1 base, and 4 bases had no gene match. This CDR3 reads CASSLSGTTNEQFF. The CDR3 coding sequence is TGTGCCAGCAGCTTGTCCGGGACTACCAATGAGCAGTTCTTC.

The V and J genes are TRBV20-1 and TRBJ1-1; D unclear. This CDR3 region has 13 residues. Deletions cut 3 bases from V and 4 bases from J, with 12 bases between. Germline CDR1 DFQATT, CDR2 SNEGSKA (reference sequence). The CDR3 DNA reads TGCAGTGCTAGTTATCCGGGCTCCACTGAAGCTTTCTTT. As protein: CSASYPGSTEAFF.

The J gene is TRBJ2-1, the V gene TRBV29-1; 10 nucleotides align to TRBD2. The germline CDR1 and CDR2 sequences are SQVTM and ANQGSEA. V trimming: 6 bases; J trimming: 7 bases; junction bases outside the gene matches: 12. This CDR3 contains 15 residues. CDR3 DNA: TGCAGCGTGGTCCCGTTAAAGCGGGAGGGAAATGAGCAGTTCTTC. This encodes CSVVPLKREGNEQFF.

The chain couples TRBV20-1 to TRBJ2-5; 12 bases match TRBD2. The junction had 7 bases not matched to a gene; V was cut back by 4 bases and J by 1 base. Germline CDR1 and CDR2: DFQATT and SNEGSKA (reference sequence). The CDR3 totals 16 residues. The DNA of the CDR3 is TGCAGTGCTACCCCCCCTAGCGGGAGGGTCCAAGAGACCCAGTACTTC. Translation gives CSATPPSGRVQETQYF.

This clonotype was seen only a few times. The V gene is TRBV3-1, the J gene TRBJ2-6; weak D call: TRBD1 (6 bases). Trimming removed 3 bases at V and 5 bases at J, with 11 bases between. This CDR3 has 15 amino acids. Germline V gives CDR1 LGHDT, CDR2 YNNKEL (reference sequence). The CDR3 is CASSHTGSRANVLTF. In DNA form, the CDR3 reads TGTGCCAGCAGCCATACAGGGTCCAGGGCCAACGTCCTGACTTTC.

The chain uses TRBV4-2 and TRBJ2-1; TRBD2 might be the D (6 bases). The CDR3 consists of 12 residues. The germline V gene encodes CDR1 LGHNA and CDR2 YNFKEQ. As DNA, the CDR3 is TGTGCTGCCGGGACTCCCCACAATGAGCAGTTCTTC. Protein sequence: CAAGTPHNEQFF.

The chain employs TRBV7-6 and TRBJ2-5; the match to TRBD1 covers 8 bases. Germline assignment: CDR1 SGHVS and CDR2 FNYEAQ. J lost 4 bases, V lost 5 bases, and 6 bases had no gene match. CDR3 size: 14 residues. As DNA, the CDR3 is TGTGCCAGCAGCACGGACAGGGTATCAGAGACCCAGTACTTC. Translating it yields CASSTDRVSETQYF.

The chain joins TRBV15 to TRBJ2-1; D not certain. The V gene lost 0 bases and the J gene lost 8 bases, with 14 bases spanning the gap. Per the germline V gene, CDR1 is LNHNV and CDR2 is YYDKDF (reference sequence). The CDR3 covers 15 residues. DNA for the CDR3: TGTGCCACCAGCAGAGAACCCCTGAGTACTGATGAGCAGTTCTTC. Translating gives CATSREPLSTDEQFF.

The chain combines TRBV18 with TRBJ2-1; 10 bases are shared with TRBD2. CDR1 KGHSH and CDR2 LQKENI come from the germline V gene. CDR3 length: 16 amino acids. Germline trimming cut 3 bases from V and 4 bases from J; bases unmatched to any gene: 6. The CDR3 DNA sequence: TGTGCCAGCTCACCGACCGGGACTAGCGCTTACAATGAGCAGTTCTTC. Residues: CASSPTGTSAYNEQFF.

This clonotype was counted at least ten times. V and J are TRBV29-1 and TRBJ2-5; the D gene is possibly TRBD2 (7 bases). Germline assignment: CDR1 SQVTM and CDR2 ANQGSEA. Trimming cost V 5 bases and J 5 bases, with 15 bases left between them. CDR3 size: 13 residues. CDR3 DNA: TGCAGCGTTTCCGCACAGGGAGGGGAGACCCAGTACTTC. Translated, it gives CSVSAQGGETQYF.

The chain joins TRBV28 to TRBJ2-7, with 11 bases identical to TRBD2. Trimming took 6 bases from V and 2 from J; bases not matched to a gene: 3. CDR1 is MDHEN, CDR2 SYDVKM, per germline. The CDR3 runs to 14 residues. CDR3 in DNA: TGTGCCAGCAGGGCTAGCGGGGGGACCTACGAGCAGTACTTC. Its translation is CASRASGGTYEQYF.

The rearrangement links TRBV12-3 or TRBV12-4 to TRBJ2-1; TRBD2 agrees at 7 bases. The J call may be mistaken, given a closer DNA end match to TRBJ2-7. This CDR3 spans 13 amino acids. The CDR3 is CASSWEGYNEQYF. The CDR3 nucleotides are TGTGCCAGCAGTTGGGAGGGGTACAATGAGCAGTACTTC.

This clonotype has only a few counts. The gene calls are TRBV10-3 and TRBJ2-1; 8 bases map to TRBD2. Germline CDR1 and CDR2: ENHRY and SYGVKD. The CDR3 loop spans 15 amino acids. The J segment lost 7 bases and the V segment lost 2 bases, leaving 7 bases of the junction unmatched. The CDR3 nucleotides read TGTGCCATCAGTGAGCCCGGGGGACTAGTGAATGAGCAGTTCTTC. Its translation is CAISEPGGLVNEQFF.

The gene calls are TRBV5-1 and TRBJ1-1; TRBD1 matches at 9 bases. CDR1 is SGHRS and CDR2 is YFSETQ in the germline V gene. The CDR3 is 18 amino acids. Germline trimming cut 4 bases from V and 0 bases from J; bases unmatched to any gene: 13. The CDR3 DNA sequence: TGCGCCAGCAGCCCGCAGGACAGGGGATTCCTCATGAACACTGAAGCTTTCTTT. Residues: CASSPQDRGFLMNTEAFF.

This chain uses TRBV7-7 with TRBJ2-7, with a tentative D call TRBD1 (6 bases). The J call may be incorrect, as the DNA end agrees better with TRBJ2-5. Germline CDR1 reads SSHAT; CDR2 reads FNYEAQ (reference sequence). The CDR3 is 15 amino acids. The CDR3 DNA is TGTGCCAGCAGCTTAGGGGGACACAGCCGGGAGACCCAGTACTTC. Translated, it gives CASSLGGHSRETQYF.